The 15 T cell receptor beta chains presented below share a single source sample, sequenced in a study of blood T cells in healthy people across ages. Through a sample-barcoded 5' primer and a J-beta primer mix, a second PCR was run for roughly 7 to 11 cycles. TCRdb independently ran MiXCR on the 5' RACE reads; one entry per CDR3 protein. The sample lists about 1.8 million distinct CDR3 sequences, around 50% occurring once. The specimen sequenced was blood. The receptors come from a woman aged 40-49 years in good health.

The chain uses TRBV12-3 or TRBV12-4 and TRBJ2-3, with D uncertain. The CDR3 loop spans 12 amino acids. V lost 5 bases and J 6 bases, leaving 9 bases between the germline ends. CDR3: CASSPRKDTQYF. The CDR3 DNA reads as TGTGCCAGCAGTCCGAGGAAGGATACGCAGTATTTT.

This sequence joins TRBV27 and TRBJ2-7; 11 bases are a match to TRBD2. The CDR3 contains 15 residues. V dropped 3 bases and J dropped 4; count of bases not matched to a gene: 5. Per germline, CDR1 MNHEY and CDR2 SMNVEV (reference sequence). The CDR3 DNA follows: TGTGCCAGCAGTTTTTTAGCGGGGGGGCTGTACGAGCAGTACTTC. It codes for CASSFLAGGLYEQYF.

The chain joins TRBV14 to TRBJ1-3; D call uncertain. CDR1 and CDR2 from the germline V gene are SGHDN and FVKESK. CDR3 length: 12 amino acids. The V end was cut by 2 bases, the J end by 4 bases, with 3 bases between. The CDR3 loop reads CASSQIGNTIYF. DNA of the CDR3: TGTGCCAGCAGCCAAATAGGAAACACCATATATTTT.

The rearrangement links TRBV7-6 to TRBJ1-6; a weak D match, TRBD1 (5 bases). CDR3 size: 15 residues. In germline, CDR1 is SGHVS, CDR2 FNYEAQ. V was shortened by 5 bases and J by 7 bases, with 15 bases between the two germline ends. The CDR3 spells CASSLEDTQNSPLHF. In DNA form, the CDR3 reads TGTGCCAGCAGCCTGGAGGACACTCAAAATTCACCCCTCCACTTT.

This chain uses TRBV20-1 with TRBJ2-5, with 8 positions matching TRBD1. Germline CDR1 DFQATT, CDR2 SNEGSKA (reference sequence). J gave up 4 bases and V 6 bases, and 4 bases lay outside the gene matches. CDR3 length: 12 residues. The CDR3 reads CSAPTGGETQYF. The CDR3 bases are TGCAGTGCACCTACAGGGGGAGAGACCCAGTACTTC.

In this sample, this clonotype turned up a few times. CDR3: CASSFGTARNEQYF. For the CDR3, the DNA is TGTGCCAGCAGTTTTGGGACGGCTAGAAACGAGCAGTACTTC. This chain joins TRBV28 and TRBJ2-7, with D possibly called TRBD1 or TRBD2 (5 bases each). Trimming pared 3 bases from V and 5 bases from J, leaving 14 bases between. CDR1 and CDR2 (germline): MDHEN, SYDVKM. The CDR3 contains 14 residues.

The DNA of the CDR3 is TGCAGTGCAGCGGGGACAGGGGGCGTTGATGAGCAGTTCTTC. Residues: CSAAGTGGVDEQFF. The chain is built from TRBV20-1 and TRBJ2-1; 12 bases match TRBD1. Germline V gene data show CDR1 as DFQATT and CDR2 as SNEGSKA (reference sequence). CDR3 length: 14 residues. Trimming cost V 6 bases and J 8 bases; bases outside gene matches: 8.

The chain links TRBV10-3 to TRBJ2-3, with a tentative D call TRBD2 (5 bases). V was trimmed by 6 bases and J by 3 bases, leaving 10 bases between them. This CDR3 region has 13 residues. Germline V lookup: CDR1 ENHRY, CDR2 SYGVKD. The CDR3 nucleotides are TGTGCCATCAGGAGTGGGGAGACAGATACGCAGTATTTT. This translates into CAIRSGETDTQYF.

In its sample, this clonotype was seen a few times. The chain combines TRBV20-1 with TRBJ1-4; TRBD1 aligns across 11 bases. Germline V gives CDR1 DFQATT, CDR2 SNEGSKA (reference sequence). J lost 2 bases, V lost 0 bases, and 8 bases had no gene match. The CDR3 loop spans 18 amino acids. Written as DNA, the CDR3 is TGCAGTGCTAGAGAAGGACAGGGGGCTTATAGGACTAATGAAAAACTGTTTTTT. Amino acid sequence: CSAREGQGAYRTNEKLFF.

The rearrangement joins TRBV12-3 or TRBV12-4 to TRBJ2-5; TRBD1 agrees at 8 bases. CDR3 size: 15 residues. Trimming cost V 4 bases and J 11 bases; bases outside gene matches: 15. The CDR3: CASSSQGALYNEQYF. Written as DNA, the CDR3 is TGTGCCAGCAGTTCCCAGGGGGCGCTTTACAATGAGCAGTACTTC.

The chain uses TRBV4-2 and TRBJ2-5; 11 nucleotides line up with TRBD2. This CDR3 spans 17 amino acids. V was clipped by 0 bases and J by 4 bases; unmatched bases: 7. From germline, CDR1 is LGHNA and CDR2 YNFKEQ. DNA for the CDR3: TGTGCCAGCAGCCAAGATCAGGGGACTAGCGGATCAGAGACCCAGTACTTC. This codes for CASSQDQGTSGSETQYF.

The V gene is TRBV19, the J gene TRBJ1-2; D is possibly TRBD1 (6 bases). The V gene lost 0 bases and the J gene lost 4 bases, with 24 bases spanning the gap. The germline V gene encodes CDR1 LNHDA and CDR2 SQIVND (reference sequence). This CDR3 is built from 19 residues. Written as DNA, the CDR3 is TGTGCCAGTAGTATAGATAATGGCCGCACGGGACACCTTCGCTATGGCTACACCTTC. It codes for CASSIDNGRTGHLRYGYTF.

A single count supports this clonotype. This may come from a read error, since a much larger clone is one base off. The gene calls are TRBV6-5 and TRBJ2-3, with no clear D. The CDR3 is 11 amino acids. The V end was cut by 2 bases, the J end by 7 bases, with 4 bases between. Germline V CDR1 and CDR2: MNHEY, SVGAGI. Here the CDR3 reads CASSYRYTQYF. The CDR3 DNA is TGTGCCAGCAGTTACCGGTATACGCAGTATTTT.

The V call is TRBV20-1, the J call TRBJ2-7; perhaps TRBD2 as D (6 bases). The CDR3 contains 13 residues. From germline, CDR1 is DFQATT and CDR2 SNEGSKA (reference sequence). V lost 6 bases and J lost 1, with 13 bases in between. Written as DNA, the CDR3 is TGCAGTGCGCTTTTCGGGACTTCCTACGAGCAGTACTTC. The encoded protein is CSALFGTSYEQYF.

This clonotype was counted a few times. The rearrangement joins TRBV5-1 to TRBJ2-4, with D perhaps being TRBD1 or TRBD2 (5 bases each). TRBJ2-7 explains the end of the DNA better; the J call may be wrong. Germline assignment: CDR1 SGHRS and CDR2 YFSETQ. The CDR3 consists of 16 residues. The CDR3 nucleotides are TGCGCCAGCAGCTTGGTCAGGGCCTCCTTGACTAACGAGCAGTACTTC. Protein sequence: CASSLVRASLTNEQYF.